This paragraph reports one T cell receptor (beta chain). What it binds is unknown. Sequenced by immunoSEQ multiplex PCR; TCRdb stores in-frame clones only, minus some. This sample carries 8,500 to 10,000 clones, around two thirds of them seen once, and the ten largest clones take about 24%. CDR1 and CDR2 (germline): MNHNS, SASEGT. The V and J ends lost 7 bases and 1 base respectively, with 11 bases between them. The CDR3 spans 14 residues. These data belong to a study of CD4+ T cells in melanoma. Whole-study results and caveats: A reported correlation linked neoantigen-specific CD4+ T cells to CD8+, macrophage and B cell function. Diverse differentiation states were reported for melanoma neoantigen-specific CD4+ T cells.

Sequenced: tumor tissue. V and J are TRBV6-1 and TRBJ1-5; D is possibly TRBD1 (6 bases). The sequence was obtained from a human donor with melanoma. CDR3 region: CASNPDRSNQPQHF. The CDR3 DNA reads TGTGCCAGCAATCCGGACAGAAGCAATCAGCCCCAGCATTTT.